This TCR beta chain was sequenced in a study of T cell repertoires in cytomegalovirus infection. Across the whole study: From public TCR beta signatures came an indication of both CMV infection and matching HLA type.

The sample holds many counts of this clonotype. Its antigen is as yet unknown. TCRdb re-called the reads with MiXCR, one entry per CDR3 protein. This sample yields some 160,000 distinct CDR3 sequences, of which 17% are seen a single time; over 15% belongs to the top ten. Study-wide findings and caveats: Within the response measured ex vivo, HLA-C-restricted CMV-specific TCR beta clonotypes were dominant. Cumulated frequencies of public TCR beta families served to identify carriers of CMV plus the relevant HLA.

Sequencing was done on a sample of CD8+ T cells from PBMCs. The sequence came from a human donor in good health (CMV status not recorded). Some clones in this sample may be carry-over from other donors' samples.

CDR3 sequence reads: CASSLVRAGVTYEQYF. The DNA of the CDR3 is TGTGCCAGCAGCTTAGTGAGGGCGGGAGTCACCTACGAGCAGTACTTC. The chain combines TRBV7-2 with TRBJ2-7; 7 positions match TRBD2. This CDR3 comprises 16 residues. Germline CDR1 reads SGHTA; CDR2 reads FQGNSA. J gave up 2 bases and V 1 base, and 8 bases lay outside the gene matches.